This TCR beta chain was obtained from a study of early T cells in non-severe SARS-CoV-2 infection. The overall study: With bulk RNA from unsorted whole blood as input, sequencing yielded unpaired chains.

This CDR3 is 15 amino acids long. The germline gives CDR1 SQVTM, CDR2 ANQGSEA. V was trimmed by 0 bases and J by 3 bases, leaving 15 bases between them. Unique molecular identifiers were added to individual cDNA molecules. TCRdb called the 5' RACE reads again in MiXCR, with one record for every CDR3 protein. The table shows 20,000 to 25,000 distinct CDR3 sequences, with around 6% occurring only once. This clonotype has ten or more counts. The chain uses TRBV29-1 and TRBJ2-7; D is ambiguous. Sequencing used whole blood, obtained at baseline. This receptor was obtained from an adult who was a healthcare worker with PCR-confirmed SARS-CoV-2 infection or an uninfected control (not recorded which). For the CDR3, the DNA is TGCAGCGTTGAAGATCCGATGGGGTGGAACTACGAGCAGTACTTC. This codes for CSVEDPMGWNYEQYF.